This entry concerns a single T cell receptor (beta chain). Its antigen is not known. The data are from a study of identifying expanded T cells in peripheral blood. TCRdb's table, derived via immunoSEQ multiplex PCR, lists solely in-frame clones and lacks some. This table holds about 82,000 clones, 70% to 90% found once. Study observations and caveats: Clone count variance between roughly 2-week samples rose with total template count. Over approximately two and four weeks, about 15 and 19 clones changed, versus around 1.2 between replicates.

Germline V lookup: CDR1 MNHEY, CDR2 SVGAGI. The CDR3 is 14 residues long. After removal of 5 bases from V and 3 bases from J, the junction contained 3 bases not matched to a gene. Healthy donors had no documented immune events, such as infections, while sampled. The sequenced sample was blood. The chain combines TRBV6-5 with TRBJ1-3, with 8 bases that match TRBD1. The TCR was taken from a person aged 18 to 75 in good health. CDR3 DNA sequence: TGTGCCAGCAGTGTTGGGACAGGTGGAAACACCATATATTTT. It specifies CASSVGTGGNTIYF.